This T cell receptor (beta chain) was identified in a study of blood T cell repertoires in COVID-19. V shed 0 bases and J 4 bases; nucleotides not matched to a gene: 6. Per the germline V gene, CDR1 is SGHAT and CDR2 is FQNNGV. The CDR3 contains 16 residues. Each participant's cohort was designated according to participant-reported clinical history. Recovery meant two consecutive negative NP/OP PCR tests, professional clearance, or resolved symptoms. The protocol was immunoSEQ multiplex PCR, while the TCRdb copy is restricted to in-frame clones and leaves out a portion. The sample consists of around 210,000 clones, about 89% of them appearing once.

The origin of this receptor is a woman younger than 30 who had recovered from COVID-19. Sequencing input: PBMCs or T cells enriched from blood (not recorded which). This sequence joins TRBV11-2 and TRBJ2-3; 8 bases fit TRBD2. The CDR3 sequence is CASSLDRAGVSDTQYF. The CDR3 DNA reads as TGTGCCAGCAGCTTAGATCGAGCGGGGGTATCAGATACGCAGTATTTT.